This TCR beta chain was obtained from a study of beta chain features in type 1 diabetes. CD45RO/CCR7/CD25/CD127/CD95/CD27 staining was used to isolate CD4+ naive, central memory, regulatory and stem cell-like memory cells by sorting. Per the germline V gene, CDR1 is LNHNV and CDR2 is YYDKDF (reference sequence). There are 18 residues in the CDR3. V shed 3 bases, J shed 6 bases, and the junction held 12 bases outside the gene matches. Concerning this clone itself: What it binds is unknown.

Expressed TCRB transcripts were sequenced after all isolated RNA was converted to cDNA. The repertoire was sequenced with immunoSEQ multiplex PCR; TCRdb's copy has only in-frame clones and lacks some. The sample has fewer than 110,000 clones; under 30% are singletons. The study's findings and limits: Reduced insertions and increased deletions marked VDJ junctions in type 1 diabetes patients. Comparison showed that naive, central memory and Treg TCRB repertoires appeared more similar among patients than among healthy donors. TCRB CDR3 length was moderately but significantly reduced in all four CD4+ subsets of Type 1 diabetes patients.

The TCR was taken from a woman between 18 and 30 years old with type 1 diabetes. The chain couples TRBV15 to TRBJ1-4; the match to TRBD1 covers 11 bases. Sequenced input: central memory CD4+ T cells from blood. The CDR3 loop is CATSRIRDRGKSDEKLFF. The CDR3 DNA follows: TGTGCCACCAGCAGGATCCGGGACAGGGGGAAGTCGGATGAAAAACTGTTTTTT.